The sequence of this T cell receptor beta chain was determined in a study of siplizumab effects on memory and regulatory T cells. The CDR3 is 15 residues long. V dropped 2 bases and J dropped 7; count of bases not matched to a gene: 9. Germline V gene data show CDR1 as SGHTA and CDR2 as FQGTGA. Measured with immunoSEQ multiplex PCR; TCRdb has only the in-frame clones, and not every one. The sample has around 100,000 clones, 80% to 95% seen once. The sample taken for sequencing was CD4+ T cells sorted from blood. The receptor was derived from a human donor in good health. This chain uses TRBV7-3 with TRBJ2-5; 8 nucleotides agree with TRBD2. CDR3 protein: CASSLDGRALGTQYF. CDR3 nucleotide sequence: TGTGCCAGCAGCTTAGACGGGAGGGCCTTGGGGACCCAGTACTTC.